Following are 31 T cell receptor beta chains from one sample sequenced in a study of shared clonotypes between healthy human individuals. Repertoires were generated with immunoSEQ multiplex PCR, while TCRdb's copy carries only in-frame clones and drops some. The sample has fewer than 1.8 million clones; 98% are singletons. Sequencing was performed on naive CD4+ T cells sorted from blood. This sample's subset: CD45RA+ positively selected. These receptors all stem from a man aged 30 to 45 in good health.

This clone was observed a single time. The V call is TRBV5-1, the J call TRBJ2-4; no clear D. The length of the CDR3 is 15 residues. V was clipped by 1 base and J by 7 bases, with 15 bases between them. Per germline, CDR1 SGHRS and CDR2 YFSETQ. As DNA, the CDR3 is TGCGCCAGCAGCTTGTTAGGTAGCCAAGGGAACATTCAGTACTTC. It is translated as CASSLLGSQGNIQYF.

The rearrangement uses TRBV30 and TRBJ2-7; a possible D gene is TRBD2 (6 bases). Trimming shortened V by 2 bases and J by 1 base, and 12 bases separated the two germline ends. The CDR3 extends over 14 amino acids. Per germline, CDR1 GTSNPN and CDR2 SVGIG (reference sequence). The CDR3: CAWSNGGLSYEQYF. As DNA, the CDR3 is TGTGCCTGGAGTAACGGGGGATTGTCCTACGAGCAGTACTTC.

This chain links TRBV9 with TRBJ2-7; perhaps TRBD2 as D (6 bases). This CDR3 has 14 residues. Between the trimmed V and J ends, which lost 3 bases and 6 bases, there was a span of 16 bases. From germline, CDR1 is SGDLS and CDR2 YYNGEE. CDR3 in DNA: TGTGCCAGCAGCGAAAGTACAATAGCGGCCGAGCAGTACTTC. Translation gives CASSESTIAAEQYF.

The V and J genes are TRBV10-3 and TRBJ2-7; a weak D match, TRBD2 (5 bases). The V and J ends lost 3 bases and 4 bases respectively, with 13 bases between them. CDR3 size: 14 residues. Germline loops: CDR1 ENHRY, CDR2 SYGVKD. CDR3 sequence: CAISETAGSYEQYF. CDR3 DNA sequence: TGTGCCATCAGTGAAACGGCGGGTAGTTACGAGCAGTACTTC.

This clone was seen only once. At the DNA level, this CDR3 is encoded by other sequences in the same sample as well. The chain is built from TRBV18 and TRBJ2-7; TRBD1 matches at 8 bases. Trimming at V came to 5 bases and at J to 2 bases, leaving 5 bases not matched to a gene. This CDR3 spans 14 amino acids. Germline CDR1 reads KGHSH; CDR2 reads LQKENI. The CDR3, as DNA: TGTGCCAGCTCATTGGACAGGGCGACCTACGAGCAGTACTTC. It specifies CASSLDRATYEQYF.

This rearrangement joins TRBV6-5 to TRBJ1-4; D gene unclear. Deletions cut 0 bases from V and 3 bases from J, with 11 bases between. The CDR3 is 16 residues long. Germline V CDR1 and CDR2: MNHEY, SVGAGI. CDR3 amino acids: CASSYSAGGPNEKLFF. The DNA of the CDR3 is TGTGCCAGCAGTTACTCGGCCGGAGGACCTAATGAAAAACTGTTTTTT.

The V and J genes are TRBV7-2 and TRBJ2-3; D is possibly TRBD1 or TRBD2 (5 bases each). CDR1 and CDR2 (germline): SGHTA, FQGNSA. V dropped 5 bases and J dropped 1 base, with 22 bases sitting between them. This CDR3 contains 18 residues. Written as DNA, the CDR3 is TGTGCCAGCAGCAGACGAGGAGGACACGGGGCCGGCACAGATACGCAGTATTTT. Protein sequence: CASSRRGGHGAGTDTQYF.

The J gene is TRBJ2-2, the V gene TRBV18; no reliable D call. V dropped 2 bases and J dropped 9 bases, with 7 bases sitting between them. CDR1 and CDR2 (germline): KGHSH, LQKENI. CDR3 length: 12 residues. DNA of the CDR3: TGTGCCAGCTCACCAGTAGGGAGGGAGCTGTTTTTT. Translation: CASSPVGRELFF.

The chain recombines TRBV27 with TRBJ2-2; D uncertain. V was trimmed by 3 bases and J by 2 bases, leaving 10 bases between them. Looked up from germline, CDR1 is MNHEY and CDR2 is SMNVEV (reference sequence). The CDR3 contains 15 residues. CDR3 bases: TGTGCCAGCAGTTTCTGGGTGGATAACACCGGGGAGCTGTTTTTT. Translation: CASSFWVDNTGELFF.

On this clone itself: This CDR3 is also generated by other DNA sequences in the sample. V gene TRBV20-1 combines with J gene TRBJ1-1; D is unclear. This CDR3 region has 11 residues. Germline-derived CDR1 and CDR2 are DFQATT and SNEGSKA (reference sequence). The germline V and J ends were trimmed by 1 base and 3 bases, with 3 bases remaining between them. This CDR3 reads CSARGDTEAFF. CDR3 bases: TGCAGTGCTAGAGGAGACACTGAAGCTTTCTTT.

The rearrangement links TRBV6-6 to TRBJ2-1, with D unclear. CDR3 length equals 13 residues. Trimming removed 8 bases from V and 8 bases from J, with 16 bases in between. Germline V gene lookup returns CDR1 MNHNY and CDR2 SVGAGI (reference sequence). The CDR3 sequence: CASGEGLVHEQFF. The CDR3, as DNA: TGTGCCAGCGGGGAAGGGTTAGTTCATGAGCAGTTCTTC.

CDR3 DNA sequence: TGTGCCAGCAGCCCTAGGGGGGACCGATCCTACGAGCAGTACTTC. Protein sequence: CASSPRGDRSYEQYF. This rearrangement joins TRBV9 to TRBJ2-7; perhaps D is TRBD1 or TRBD2 (6 bases each). Germline V gene data show CDR1 as SGDLS and CDR2 as YYNGEE. This CDR3 region has 15 residues. Trimming cost V 4 bases and J 1 base, with 15 bases left between them.

The chain employs TRBV7-6 and TRBJ2-2, with D possibly matching TRBD1 (5 bases). CDR1 is SGHVS and CDR2 is FNYEAQ in the germline V gene. This CDR3 spans 15 amino acids. V lost 6 bases and J lost 4, with 15 bases in between. CDR3 sequence (DNA): TGTGCCAGCAGAACACTCAAGGGGCCCACCGGGGAGCTGTTTTTT. This encodes CASRTLKGPTGELFF.

This sequence joins TRBV6-5 and TRBJ2-4; TRBD1 matches 9 bases. V was pared by 5 bases and J by 8 bases, with 7 bases of the junction left unmatched. The CDR3 spans 14 residues. CDR1 and CDR2 (germline): MNHEY, SVGAGI. The CDR3 sequence is CASSQLDRGYIQYF. The DNA for the CDR3 is TGTGCCAGCAGTCAACTGGACAGGGGCTACATTCAGTACTTC.

This chain uses TRBV5-5 with TRBJ2-2; 7 bases align to TRBD2. V trimming: 6 bases; J trimming: 0 bases; junction bases outside the gene matches: 14. The length of the CDR3 is 18 residues. From germline, CDR1 is SGHKS and CDR2 YYEKEE (reference sequence). The CDR3 region has the DNA TGTGCCAGCATCCCCGGGGGAGGGGTCTGGTCGAACACCGGGGAGCTGTTTTTT. Residues: CASIPGGGVWSNTGELFF.

This chain uses TRBV10-3 with TRBJ1-1; 7 bases are a match to TRBD1. Trimming cost V 6 bases and J 7 bases; bases outside gene matches: 8. The CDR3 runs to 13 residues. CDR1 is ENHRY and CDR2 is SYGVKD in the germline V gene. CDR3 nucleotides: TGTGCCATCAGACCTGACAGGGACGGTGAAGCTTTCTTT. It is translated as CAIRPDRDGEAFF.

The chain couples TRBV11-2 to TRBJ2-3; tentative D call: TRBD1 (6 bases). Germline V gene data show CDR1 as SGHAT and CDR2 as FQNNGV. Trimming left V 5 bases short and J 2 bases short, with 17 bases between. The CDR3 is 16 amino acids. This chain's CDR3 is CASSRTVGPNTDTQYF. CDR3 nucleotides: TGTGCCAGCAGCCGGACAGTGGGGCCCAACACAGATACGCAGTATTTT.

This sequence joins TRBV5-4 and TRBJ2-7; 8 bases are a match to TRBD2. Looked up from germline, CDR1 is SGHNT and CDR2 is YYREEE (reference sequence). There are 14 residues in the CDR3. The J segment lost 1 base and the V segment lost 4 bases, leaving 4 bases of the junction unmatched. The CDR3 sequence is CASSPGGGSYEQYF. The CDR3 region has the DNA TGTGCCAGCAGCCCGGGGGGGGGTTCCTACGAGCAGTACTTC.

The J gene is TRBJ2-7, the V gene TRBV10-3, with D tentatively TRBD1 or TRBD2 (6 bases each). The germline V gene encodes CDR1 ENHRY and CDR2 SYGVKD. Deletions cut 4 bases from V and 5 bases from J, with 12 bases between. The length of the CDR3 is 13 residues. In DNA, the CDR3 is TGTGCCATCAGTGTCTCTCGGGGGCACGAGCAGTACTTC. This sequence encodes CAISVSRGHEQYF.

The chain employs TRBV6-5 and TRBJ2-7; possible D gene TRBD1, 5 bases. The CDR3 loop spans 13 amino acids. Germline V gene data show CDR1 as MNHEY and CDR2 as SVGAGI. The V end was cut by 5 bases, the J end by 6 bases, with 14 bases between. CDR3 in DNA: TGTGCCAGCAGTAAGGCGGCAAGGGGCGAGCAGTACTTC. It is translated as CASSKAARGEQYF.

The chain couples TRBV7-2 to TRBJ2-7, with a weak D call TRBD1 (6 bases). The germline CDR1 and CDR2 sequences are SGHTA and FQGNSA. This CDR3 is built from 16 residues. The germline V and J ends were trimmed by 5 bases and 1 base, with 18 bases remaining between them. The CDR3 protein is CASSPRRAGVSYEQYF. CDR3 nucleotides: TGTGCCAGCAGCCCCCGGCGGGCAGGGGTGTCCTACGAGCAGTACTTC.

This chain connects TRBV7-2 to TRBJ1-4; 8 nucleotides align to TRBD1. Germline V gene data show CDR1 as SGHTA and CDR2 as FQGNSA. CDR3 size: 16 residues. Trimming cost V 1 base and J 0 bases; bases outside gene matches: 1. The CDR3 loop is CASSLGDRTTNEKLFF. Here the CDR3 DNA reads TGTGCCAGCAGCTTAGGGGACAGGACAACTAATGAAAAACTGTTTTTT.

The J gene is TRBJ2-3, the V gene TRBV13, with a possible D match to TRBD2 (6 bases). Trimming took off 0 bases at V and 5 bases at J, with 9 bases between the two ends. Germline V gene sequence: CDR1 PRHDT, CDR2 FYEKMQ (reference sequence). This CDR3 contains 14 residues. The CDR3 region is CASSLGLEGDTQYF. CDR3 bases: TGTGCCAGCAGCTTAGGCCTGGAGGGAGATACGCAGTATTTT.

This clone was detected only once. This chain uses TRBV6-5 with TRBJ2-3, with D perhaps assigned TRBD1 or TRBD2 (5 bases each). The CDR3 sequence is 14 residues long. Germline V gene sequence: CDR1 MNHEY, CDR2 SVGAGI. Trimming left V 6 bases short and J 2 bases short, with 12 bases between. This CDR3 reads CASSRGFDTDTQYF. As DNA, the CDR3 is TGTGCCAGCAGCCGGGGCTTCGACACAGATACGCAGTATTTT.

Comments on this clone: A junction end diverges from the germline sequence, so it may reflect a read error. The chain uses TRBV7-3 and TRBJ2-7, with D uncertain. The germline gives CDR1 SGHTA, CDR2 FQGTGA. This CDR3 is built from 14 residues. CDR3 in amino acids: CASSLSPFSHEQYF. CDR3 in DNA: TGTGCCAGCAGCTTATCTCCGTTCTCCCACGAGCAGTACTTC.

This chain connects TRBV6-5 to TRBJ2-5, with D perhaps matching TRBD2 (5 bases). From germline, CDR1 is MNHEY and CDR2 SVGAGI. Trimming pared 5 bases from V and 1 base from J, leaving 11 bases between. This CDR3 is 14 amino acids long. The CDR3 region has the DNA TGTGCCAGCAGTCGACTATCGATCCAAGAGACCCAGTACTTC. It is translated as CASSRLSIQETQYF.

V usage is TRBV5-1 and J usage is TRBJ2-7, with D perhaps TRBD1 (6 bases). The V end lost 6 bases, the J end lost 2 bases, and 12 bases lay between the germline ends. The length of the CDR3 is 13 residues. Germline V lookup: CDR1 SGHRS, CDR2 YFSETQ. The CDR3 reads CASTLQGTYEQYF. DNA of the CDR3: TGCGCCAGCACCCTACAGGGCACCTACGAGCAGTACTTC.

The chain recombines TRBV27 with TRBJ2-1; 7 positions agree with TRBD1. The CDR3 sequence is 17 residues long. CDR1 and CDR2 (germline): MNHEY, SMNVEV (reference sequence). Trimming took 6 bases from V and 4 from J; bases not matched to a gene: 15. In DNA form, the CDR3 reads TGTGCCAGCAGCCTCAGACAGGGCCGCCTTTCTTACAATGAGCAGTTCTTC. Amino acid sequence: CASSLRQGRLSYNEQFF.

DNA of the CDR3: TGTGCCTGGAGAGGCAAGAGACGCTTGTACGAGCAGTACTTC. Protein: CAWRGKRRLYEQYF. The chain links TRBV30 to TRBJ2-7, with D unclear. Germline loops: CDR1 GTSNPN, CDR2 SVGIG (reference sequence). This CDR3 region has 14 residues. Trimming pared 3 bases from V and 4 bases from J, leaving 16 bases between. Variable domain in full (rest from reference TRBV30 and TRBJ2-7): SQTIHQWPATLVQPVGSPLSLECTVEGTSNPNLYWYRQAAGRGLQLLFYSVGIGQISSEVPQNLSASRPQDRQFILSSKKLLLSDSGFYLCAWRGKRRLYEQYFGPGTRLTVT.

This clone was found once. The rearrangement links TRBV7-2 to TRBJ2-3; 7 positions agree with TRBD2. The germline gives CDR1 SGHTA, CDR2 FQGNSA. The CDR3 covers 17 residues. Trimming took 4 bases from V and 1 from J; bases not matched to a gene: 11. CDR3 sequence: CASSSPTSPLRTDTQYF. The CDR3 DNA sequence: TGTGCCAGCAGCTCTCCGACTAGCCCATTACGCACAGATACGCAGTATTTT.

In the case of this clone: Sequence at one end of the junction differs from germline and may be a read error. The chain uses TRBV7-7 and TRBJ2-1; perhaps TRBD1 as D (6 bases). CDR1 SSHAT and CDR2 FNYEAQ come from the germline V gene (reference sequence). The CDR3 runs to 17 residues. CDR3 bases: TGTGCTAGCAGCTTAGGCCCCCAGGGGAGCTCCTACAATGAGCAGTTCTTC. Its protein is CASSLGPQGSSYNEQFF.